This T cell receptor (beta chain) was captured in a study of graft-versus-host responses after intestinal transplantation. Study-wide results and caveats: Elevated graft-versus-host to host-versus-graft clonal ratios in allografts were recorded for patients with graft-donor T cell macrochimerism.

Using immunoSEQ multiplex PCR, the repertoire was profiled, and TCRdb retains in-frame clones only, with some absent. The table has tens of thousands of clones, more than 80% seen once. Germline CDR1 SGHRS, CDR2 YFSETQ. V lost 1 base to trimming and J lost 6 bases, with 10 bases between them. This CDR3 is 13 amino acids long. For this clone: No antigen is known for it.

Material: unstimulated CD4+ T cells sorted from spleen or lymph node cells, obtained before transplant. The TCR originated in a human donor who was the organ donor for an intestinal transplant. V and J are TRBV5-1 and TRBJ1-2, with D perhaps TRBD1 (5 bases). In DNA, the CDR3 is TGCGCCAGCAGCTTGACAGGTTCGGATGGCTACACCTTC. This gives the protein CASSLTGSDGYTF.